This T cell receptor beta chain was captured by sequencing in a study of blood T cell repertoires in COVID-19. Trimming took 2 bases from V and 7 from J, leaving 11 bases between them. This CDR3 is 13 amino acids long. Germline CDR1 is MNHEY and CDR2 is SVGAGI. This table comes from immunoSEQ multiplex PCR, and its TCRdb copy is limited to in-frame clones, with some not included. The profile shows 180,000 or so clones, about 86% of them singletons. The chain recombines TRBV6-5 with TRBJ2-5; TRBD2 might be the D (6 bases). What was sequenced was peripheral blood. This TCR was recovered from a man younger than 35 with acute or convalescent COVID-19. CDR3 nucleotide sequence: TGTGCCAGCAGTTACGAGGACGGGGGGACCCAGTACTTC. It specifies CASSYEDGGTQYF.